This T cell receptor (beta chain) comes out of a study of T-cell reconstitution after alpha-beta-depleted transplantation in children. The study's findings and limits: After transplant, high TCRbeta diversity at day 60 in some patients arose from surviving recipient T cells and thymic progenitors. Several hundred rapidly expanded clones from non-depleted graft cells reportedly supplied alpha-beta T cells about two months post-transplant. T-cell counts and diversity at one year following transplant were attributed mainly to newly produced T cells.

This clonotype was recorded at least ten times. Its antigen is unknown. This CDR3 region has 16 residues. Germline loops: CDR1 SGHTA, CDR2 FQGTGA. The V gene lost 5 bases and the J gene lost 0 bases, with 14 bases spanning the gap. Construction of the TCRbeta library involved unique molecular identifiers. TCRdb reanalysed the PCR reads using MiXCR and keeps one entry per CDR3 protein. The sample records around 300,000 distinct CDR3 sequences, around a tenth being singletons. This material consisted of peripheral blood, taken 180 days after TCRalphabeta/CD19-depleted stem cell transplant. This TCR derives from a male patient aged 2 to 10 who had a stem cell transplant for chronic granulomatous disease, so the T cells may come from the graft donor. The chain couples TRBV7-3 to TRBJ2-1, with D possibly matching TRBD2 (6 bases). This chain's CDR3 is CASSDLARSSYNEQFF. The CDR3, as DNA: TGTGCCAGCAGCGACCTAGCGAGAAGCTCCTACAATGAGCAGTTCTTC.